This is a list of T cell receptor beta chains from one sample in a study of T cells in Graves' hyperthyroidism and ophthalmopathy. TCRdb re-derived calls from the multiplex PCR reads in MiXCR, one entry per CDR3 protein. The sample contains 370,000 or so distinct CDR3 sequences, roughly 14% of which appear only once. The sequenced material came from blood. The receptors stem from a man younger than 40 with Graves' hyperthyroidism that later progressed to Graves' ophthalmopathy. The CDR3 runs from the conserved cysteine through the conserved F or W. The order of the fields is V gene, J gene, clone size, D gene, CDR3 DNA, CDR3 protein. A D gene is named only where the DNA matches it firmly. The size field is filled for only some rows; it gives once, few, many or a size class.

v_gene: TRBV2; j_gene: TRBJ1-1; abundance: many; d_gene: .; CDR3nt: TGTGCCAGTTACACGGACAGGAACACTGAAGCTTTCTTT; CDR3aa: CASYTDRNTEAFF
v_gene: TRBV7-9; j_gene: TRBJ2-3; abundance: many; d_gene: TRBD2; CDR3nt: TGTGCCAGCAGCTTAAGCCCCGGGACTAGCGGGGGTGAAACAGATACGCAGTATTTT; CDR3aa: CASSLSPGTSGGETDTQYF
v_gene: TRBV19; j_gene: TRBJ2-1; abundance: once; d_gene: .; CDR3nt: TGTGCCAGTAGTTGGGACTTTTTCGACTCCTACAATGAGCAGTTCTTC; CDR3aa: CASSWDFFDSYNEQFF
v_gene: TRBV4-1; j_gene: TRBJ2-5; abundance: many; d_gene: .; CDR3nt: TGCGCCAGCAGCCGAGACTGGACAGCAGAGACCCAGTACTTC; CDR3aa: CASSRDWTAETQYF
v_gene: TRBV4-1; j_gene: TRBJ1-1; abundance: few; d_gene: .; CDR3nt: TGCGCCAGCAGCCCACCGGGGGGGGCTGGGGGCACTGAAGCTTTCTTT; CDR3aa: CASSPPGGAGGTEAFF
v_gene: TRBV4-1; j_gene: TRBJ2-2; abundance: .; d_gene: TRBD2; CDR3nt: TGCGCCAGCAGCCCAAGACTAGCGGGGGGGTCGAACACCGGGGAGCTGTTTTTT; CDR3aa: CASSPRLAGGSNTGELFF
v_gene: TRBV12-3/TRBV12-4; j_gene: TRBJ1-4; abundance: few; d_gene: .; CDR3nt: TGTGCCAGCGGTTTAGCGTCAAGGTTGGGGGATAATGAAAAACTGTTTTTT; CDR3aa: CASGLASRLGDNEKLFF
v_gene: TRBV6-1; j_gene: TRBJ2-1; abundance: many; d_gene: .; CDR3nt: TGTGCCAGCAGTTCTATAGCTTCTGAGCAGTTCTTC; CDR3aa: CASSSIASEQFF
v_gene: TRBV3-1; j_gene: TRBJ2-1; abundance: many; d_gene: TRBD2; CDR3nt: TGTGCCAGCAGCCCGTCGGGACTAGCGGGGGGGCAGTCTGCACGGTACAATGAGCAGTTCTTC; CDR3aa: CASSPSGLAGGQSARYNEQFF
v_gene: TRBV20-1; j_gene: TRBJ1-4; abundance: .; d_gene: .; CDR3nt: TGCAGTGCCATTCAAGCAACTAATGAAAAACTGTTTTTT; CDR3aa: CSAIQATNEKLFF
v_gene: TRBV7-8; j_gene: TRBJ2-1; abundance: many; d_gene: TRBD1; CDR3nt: TGTGCCAGCAGTCTGGACAGGGCCGGGGGTCGGGAGCAGTTCTTC; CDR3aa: CASSLDRAGGREQFF
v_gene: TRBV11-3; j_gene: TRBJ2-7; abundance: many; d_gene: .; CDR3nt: TGTGCCAGCAGCCTACGCAGGGATGGCGAGCAGTACTTC; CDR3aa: CASSLRRDGEQYF
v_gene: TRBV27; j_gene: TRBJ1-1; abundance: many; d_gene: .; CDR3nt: TGTGCCAGCAGTTTAACATTGCAGGCGAACACTGAAGCTTTCTTT; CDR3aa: CASSLTLQANTEAFF
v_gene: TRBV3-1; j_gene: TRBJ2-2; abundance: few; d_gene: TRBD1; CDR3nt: TGTGCCAGCGGCCAAGATCGACGGGCAGGGGGGAACACCGGGGAGCTGTTTTTT; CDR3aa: CASGQDRRAGGNTGELFF
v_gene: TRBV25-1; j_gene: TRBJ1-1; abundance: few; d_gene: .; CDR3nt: TGTGCCAGCAGACAGGAATTGAACACTGAAGCTTTCTTT; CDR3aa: CASRQELNTEAFF
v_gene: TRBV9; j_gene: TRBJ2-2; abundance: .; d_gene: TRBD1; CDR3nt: TGTGCCAGCAGCGCGGGGACAGGGGCGAACACCGGGGAGCTGTTTTTT; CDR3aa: CASSAGTGANTGELFF
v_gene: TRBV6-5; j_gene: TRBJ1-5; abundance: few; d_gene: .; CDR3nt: TGTGCCAGCAGTTACCCCTCTCATCGGCCGCCCCAGCATTTT; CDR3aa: CASSYPSHRPPQHF
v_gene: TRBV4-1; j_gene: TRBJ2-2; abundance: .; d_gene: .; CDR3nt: TGCGCCAGCAGCCAAGCAGGATTCTTCTCCCCGGGGCCGCGGACCGGGGAGCTGTTTTTT; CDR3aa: CASSQAGFFSPGPRTGELFF
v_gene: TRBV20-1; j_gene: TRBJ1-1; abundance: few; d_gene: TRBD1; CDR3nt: TGCAGCGCTAGATTTCCTCGACAGGGGACTGAAGCTTTCTTT; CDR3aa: CSARFPRQGTEAFF
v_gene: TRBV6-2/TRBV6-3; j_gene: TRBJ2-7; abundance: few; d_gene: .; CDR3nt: TGCGCCAGCAGTAAAACTACCCTAGGCTACGAGCAGTACTTC; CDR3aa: CASSKTTLGYEQYF
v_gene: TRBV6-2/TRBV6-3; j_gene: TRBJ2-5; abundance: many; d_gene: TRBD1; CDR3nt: TGTGCCAGCAGCACGGACCCCCCCGGGACAGGGAAGTACTTC; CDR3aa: CASSTDPPGTGKYF
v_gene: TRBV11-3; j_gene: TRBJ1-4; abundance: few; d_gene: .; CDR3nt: TGTGCCAGCAGCCCGTTGGGCCAGGGGTCAGGAAAACTGTTTTTT; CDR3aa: CASSPLGQGSGKLFF
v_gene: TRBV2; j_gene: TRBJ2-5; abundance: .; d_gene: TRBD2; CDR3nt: TGTGCCAGCAGTGAAGATGGCGCTAGCGGGGGGCTAGAGACCCAGTACTTC; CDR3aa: CASSEDGASGGLETQYF
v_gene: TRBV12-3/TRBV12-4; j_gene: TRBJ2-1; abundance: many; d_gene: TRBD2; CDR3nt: TGTGCCAGCACCCCGACTAGCGGTAATGAGCAGTTCTTC; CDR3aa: CASTPTSGNEQFF
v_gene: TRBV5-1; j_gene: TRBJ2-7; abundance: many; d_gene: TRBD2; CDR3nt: TGCGCCAGCAGCCCAATAGGACTAGACTACTCCTACGAGCAGTACTTC; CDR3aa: CASSPIGLDYSYEQYF
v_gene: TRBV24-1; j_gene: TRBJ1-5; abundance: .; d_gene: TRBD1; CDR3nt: TGTGCCACCAATGGCGGAACAGGGGATTATCAGCCCCAGCATTTT; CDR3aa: CATNGGTGDYQPQHF
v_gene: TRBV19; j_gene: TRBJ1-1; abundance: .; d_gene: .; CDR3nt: TGTACCAGTAGTACCAACGACAGGTGGGCTTTCTTT; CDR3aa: CTSSTNDRWAFF
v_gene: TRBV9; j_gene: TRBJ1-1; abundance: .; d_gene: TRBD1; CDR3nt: TGTGCCAGCAGCAAGGGACAGTCCACTGAAGCTTTCTTT; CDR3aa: CASSKGQSTEAFF
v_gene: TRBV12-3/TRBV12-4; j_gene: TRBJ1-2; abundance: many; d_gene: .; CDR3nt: TGTGCCAGCAGTTTAGGGGGGCATGGCTACACCTTC; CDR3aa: CASSLGGHGYTF
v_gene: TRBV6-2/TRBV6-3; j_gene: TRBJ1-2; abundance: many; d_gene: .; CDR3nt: TGTGCCAGCAGTTGGGGACCTAACTATGGCTACACCTTC; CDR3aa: CASSWGPNYGYTF
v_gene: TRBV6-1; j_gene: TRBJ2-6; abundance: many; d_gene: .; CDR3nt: TGTGCCAGCAGTGAAGAAGGTGCTGGGGCCAACGTCCTGACTTTC; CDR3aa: CASSEEGAGANVLTF
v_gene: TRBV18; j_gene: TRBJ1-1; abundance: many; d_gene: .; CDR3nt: TGTGCCAGCTCGCCTCAGGTTGCCACTGAAGCTTTCTTT; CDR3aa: CASSPQVATEAFF
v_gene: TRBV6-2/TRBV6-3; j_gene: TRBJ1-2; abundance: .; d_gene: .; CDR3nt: TGTGCCAGCAGCATTTCAGGGAGTGTCTATGGCTACACCTTC; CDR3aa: CASSISGSVYGYTF
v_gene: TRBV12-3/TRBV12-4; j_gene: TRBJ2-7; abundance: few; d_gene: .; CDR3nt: TGTGCCAGCAGTTCGGGACTTCCTGCCTACGAGCAGTACTTC; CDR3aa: CASSSGLPAYEQYF
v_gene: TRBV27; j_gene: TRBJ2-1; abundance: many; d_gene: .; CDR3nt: TGTGCCAGCAGTTTAACCCGGACTACTGAGCAGTTCTTC; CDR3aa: CASSLTRTTEQFF
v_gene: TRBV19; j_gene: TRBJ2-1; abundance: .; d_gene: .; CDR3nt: TGTGCCAGTAGTACGACGGCAGCAAATGAGCAGTTCTTC; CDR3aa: CASSTTAANEQFF
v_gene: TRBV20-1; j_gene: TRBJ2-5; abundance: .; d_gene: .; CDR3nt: TGCAGTGGACAAGGCGAGGGGGAGACCCAGTACTTC; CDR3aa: CSGQGEGETQYF
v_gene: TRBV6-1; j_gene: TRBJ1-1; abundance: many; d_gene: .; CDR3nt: TGTGCCAGCAGTGGGACTGTGAACACTGAAGCTTTCTTT; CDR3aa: CASSGTVNTEAFF
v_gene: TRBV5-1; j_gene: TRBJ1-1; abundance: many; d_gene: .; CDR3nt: TGCGCCAGCAGCAGCCTACCGGGAGAAAACACTGAAGCTTTCTTT; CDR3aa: CASSSLPGENTEAFF
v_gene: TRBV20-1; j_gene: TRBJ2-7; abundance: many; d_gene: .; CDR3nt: TGCAGTGCTCCCTGGGGGTGGAGCTCCTACGAGCAGTACTTC; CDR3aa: CSAPWGWSSYEQYF
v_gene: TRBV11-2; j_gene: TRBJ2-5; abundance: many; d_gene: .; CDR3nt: TGTGCCAGCAGCTTACGTCAAAAAGAGACCCAGTACTTC; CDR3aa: CASSLRQKETQYF
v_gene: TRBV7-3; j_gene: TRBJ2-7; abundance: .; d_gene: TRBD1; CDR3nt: TGTGCCAGCAGCTTATCCCTGACAGGGATAAACAATGAGCAGTACTTC; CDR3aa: CASSLSLTGINNEQYF
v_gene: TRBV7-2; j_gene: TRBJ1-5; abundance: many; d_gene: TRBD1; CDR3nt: TGTGCCAGCAGCTTAGGGACAGGGGCGGGGAGCAATCAGCCCCAGCATTTT; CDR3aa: CASSLGTGAGSNQPQHF
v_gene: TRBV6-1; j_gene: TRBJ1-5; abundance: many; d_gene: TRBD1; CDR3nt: TGTGCCAGCGGACAGGTCCGCAATCAGCCCCAGCATTTT; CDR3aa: CASGQVRNQPQHF
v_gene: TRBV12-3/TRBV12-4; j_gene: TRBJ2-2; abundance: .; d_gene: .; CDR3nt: TGTGCCAGCATGATCTACACCAGGGTCACCGGGGAGCTGTTTTTT; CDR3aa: CASMIYTRVTGELFF
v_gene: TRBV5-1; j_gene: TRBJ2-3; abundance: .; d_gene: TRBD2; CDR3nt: TGCGCCAGCAGCCCAGGACTAGCGGGGGGGCTGGGCACAGATACGCAGTATTTT; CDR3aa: CASSPGLAGGLGTDTQYF
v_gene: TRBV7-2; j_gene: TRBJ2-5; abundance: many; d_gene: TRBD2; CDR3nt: TGTGCCAGCAGCTTTAGCGGGGGGGCGGAGACCCAGTACTTC; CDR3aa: CASSFSGGAETQYF
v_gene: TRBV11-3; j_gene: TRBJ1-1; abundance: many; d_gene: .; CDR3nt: TGTGCCAGCAAGGGGGGGGAATTGGCTGAAGCTTTCTTT; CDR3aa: CASKGGELAEAFF
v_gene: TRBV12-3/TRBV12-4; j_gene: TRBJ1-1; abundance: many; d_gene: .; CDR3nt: TGTGCCAGCAACCCGGGAGGGTATACTGAAGCTTTCTTT; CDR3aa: CASNPGGYTEAFF
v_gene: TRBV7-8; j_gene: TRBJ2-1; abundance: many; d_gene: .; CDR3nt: TGTGCCAGCAGCCTCAGTAGCCATGAGCAGTTCTTC; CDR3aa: CASSLSSHEQFF
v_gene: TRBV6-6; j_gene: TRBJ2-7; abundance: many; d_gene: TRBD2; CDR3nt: TGTGCCAGCAGTTACGATCTGCTAGCGGGGTCCTACGAGCAGTACTTC; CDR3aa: CASSYDLLAGSYEQYF